This TCR beta chain stems from a study of T cells in localized non-small cell lung cancer. Produced via immunoSEQ multiplex PCR; TCRdb's table is partial and in-frame only. The sample has 26,000 or so clones; 70% to 90% are singletons. CDR3 length: 15 amino acids. V was shortened by 0 bases and J by 4 bases, with 10 bases between the two germline ends. CDR1 is SGHRS, CDR2 YFSETQ, per germline. The sequencing used peripheral blood, collected before any cancer treatment. The gene calls are TRBV5-1 and TRBJ2-2; possible D gene TRBD1, 5 bases. The clonotype was recovered from a female donor older than 55 with stage II squamous cell lung carcinoma. The CDR3 bases are TGCGCCAGCAGCTTGGGATCAGGGTCCACCGGGGAGCTGTTTTTT. Amino acid sequence: CASSLGSGSTGELFF.